Below, 14 T cell receptor beta chains from the same sample are listed, as sequenced in a study of cytomegalovirus exposure and HLA in healthy donors. The PCR made use of 60 Vbeta and 13 Jbeta primers. Method: immunoSEQ multiplex PCR; TCRdb's copy keeps in-frame clones and lacks some. The table shows tens of thousands of clones, with 78% occurring only once. The sequenced material came from PBMCs. Every receptor here comes from a man between 35 and 55 years old in good health and CMV-seronegative.

As DNA, the CDR3 is TGCGCCAGCAGCCCTCTGGCGGGAGGGCCGAGCCAAGAGACCCAGTACTTC. It yields the protein CASSPLAGGPSQETQYF. The chain combines TRBV5-1 with TRBJ2-5; TRBD2 matches at 9 bases. Germline-derived CDR1 and CDR2 are SGHRS and YFSETQ. The CDR3 has 17 residues. After removal of 4 bases from V and 1 base from J, the junction contained 11 bases not matched to a gene. The whole variable domain, filled in from reference TRBV5-1 and TRBJ2-5, reads KAGVTQTPRYLIKTRGQQVTLSCSPISGHRSVSWYQQTPGQGLQFLFEYFSETQRNKGNFPGRFSGRQFSNSRSEMNVSTLELGDSALYLCASSPLAGGPSQETQYFGPGTRLLVL.

The rearrangement joins TRBV5-1 to TRBJ2-3, with 8 nucleotides matching TRBD2. The CDR3 extends over 14 amino acids. J lost 2 bases, V lost 7 bases, and 6 bases had no gene match. Germline V lookup: CDR1 SGHRS, CDR2 YFSETQ. In nucleotides, the CDR3 is TGCGCCAGCGGGACTAGTTGGGCCACAGATACGCAGTATTTT. It translates to CASGTSWATDTQYF. Full variable domain (rest looked up from reference TRBV5-1 and TRBJ2-3): KAGVTQTPRYLIKTRGQQVTLSCSPISGHRSVSWYQQTPGQGLQFLFEYFSETQRNKGNFPGRFSGRQFSNSRSEMNVSTLELGDSALYLCASGTSWATDTQYFGPGTRLTVL.

The chain combines TRBV5-1 with TRBJ2-1; 8 bases fit TRBD2. The CDR3 spans 15 residues. V gave up 4 bases and J gave up 4 bases; unmatched junction bases: 7. CDR1 is SGHRS, CDR2 YFSETQ, per germline. The CDR3 DNA reads as TGCGCCAGCAGCGGGGGACTAGAGGTTTACAATGAGCAGTTCTTC. It translates to CASSGGLEVYNEQFF.

The V and J genes are TRBV28 and TRBJ2-7; 7 nucleotides match TRBD2. The CDR3 extends over 14 amino acids. Germline V gene lookup returns CDR1 MDHEN and CDR2 SYDVKM. The trim removed 7 bases at V and 4 bases at J, leaving 10 bases unmatched. This CDR3 reads CASKGGGSGYEQYF. Here the CDR3 DNA reads TGTGCCAGCAAGGGAGGCGGGAGTGGATACGAGCAGTACTTC. Together with reference TRBV28 and TRBJ2-7, the CDR3 gives the full variable domain: DVKVTQSSRYLVKRTGEKVFLECVQDMDHENMFWYRQDPGLGLRLIYFSYDVKMKEKGDIPEGYSVSREKKERFSLILESASTNQTSMYLCASKGGGSGYEQYFGPGTRLTVT.

The chain links TRBV9 to TRBJ2-3, with 10 bases fitting TRBD2. The CDR3 sequence is 20 residues long. Germline CDR1 reads SGDLS; CDR2 reads YYNGEE. Trimming cost V 1 base and J 2 bases; bases outside gene matches: 16. The CDR3 DNA sequence: TGTGCCAGCAGCGTAACGACCACGGCACTAGCGGGAAGGAACACAGATACGCAGTATTTT. This codes for CASSVTTTALAGRNTDTQYF.

The V gene is TRBV4-1, the J gene TRBJ2-7, with 9 bases fitting TRBD2. V lost 4 bases, J lost 3 bases, and 7 bases stayed unmatched. The CDR3 consists of 15 residues. Germline values: CDR1 MGHRA, CDR2 YSYEKL. CDR3 region: CASSLRIAGVYEQYF. The CDR3 coding sequence is TGCGCCAGCAGCCTCCGAATAGCGGGAGTCTACGAGCAGTACTTC.

CDR3 in DNA: TGTGCCAGCAGCTCCGATGGGAGGCAGCCCCAGCATTTT. This gives the protein CASSSDGRQPQHF. The rearrangement uses TRBV7-3 and TRBJ1-5; the D is unclear. The germline V and J ends were trimmed by 4 bases and 7 bases, with 11 bases remaining between them. This CDR3 region has 13 residues. Germline loops: CDR1 SGHTA, CDR2 FQGTGA.

This clone showed up just a few times. This sequence joins TRBV14 and TRBJ2-6; 7 nucleotides match TRBD2. There are 17 residues in the CDR3. With V trimmed by 4 bases and J by 0 bases, 6 bases remained unmatched. CDR1 and CDR2 (germline): SGHDN, FVKESK. The CDR3 sequence: CASSRGGLTSGANVLTF. As DNA, the CDR3 is TGTGCCAGCAGCCGCGGGGGACTCACCTCTGGGGCCAACGTCCTGACTTTC.

The chain is built from TRBV7-9 and TRBJ2-2; 11 nucleotides match TRBD1. The CDR3 has 19 residues. With V trimmed by 5 bases and J by 7 bases, 18 bases remained unmatched. In germline, CDR1 is SEHNR, CDR2 FQNEAQ (reference sequence). The CDR3 nucleotides are TGTGCCAGCAGCGCACGGCTCCGGACAGGGGGCGAAGGGGGCGGGGAGCTGTTTTTT. It codes for CASSARLRTGGEGGGELFF.

The V and J genes are TRBV19 and TRBJ2-5; D gene uncertain. The CDR3 consists of 15 residues. From germline, CDR1 is LNHDA and CDR2 SQIVND (reference sequence). The V and J ends lost 4 bases and 5 bases respectively, with 17 bases between them. CDR3 sequence (DNA): TGTGCCAGTAGTAACGCCCAGCGCTCCTACGAGACCCAGTACTTC. Amino acids: CASSNAQRSYETQYF.

Remarks on this clone: Other DNA sequences of this sample code for an identical CDR3. The rearrangement joins TRBV5-4 to TRBJ1-5; D may be TRBD1 (6 bases). V dropped 0 bases and J dropped 13 bases, with 14 bases sitting between them. CDR3 length: 13 amino acids. Germline CDR1 reads SGHNT; CDR2 reads YYREEE (reference sequence). CDR3 protein: CASSLESGGPQHF. As DNA, the CDR3 is TGTGCCAGCAGCTTGGAGTCGGGGGGGCCTCAGCATTTT.

The V and J genes are TRBV6-1 and TRBJ2-7; D perhaps matches TRBD2 (5 bases). Trimming cost V 6 bases and J 4 bases, with 10 bases left between them. In germline, CDR1 is MNHNS, CDR2 SASEGT. This CDR3 is built from 12 residues. The CDR3 DNA reads as TGTGCCAGCAGATTTCGGGGATACGAGCAGTACTTC. Protein product: CASRFRGYEQYF.

This rearrangement joins TRBV18 to TRBJ2-6; 8 nucleotides agree with TRBD1. Germline V gene sequence: CDR1 KGHSH, CDR2 LQKENI. The CDR3 runs to 18 residues. V shed 0 bases, J shed 0 bases, and the junction held 4 bases outside the gene matches. CDR3 region: CASSPPDRGSSGANVLTF. In nucleotides, the CDR3 is TGTGCCAGCTCACCACCTGACAGGGGAAGCTCTGGGGCCAACGTCCTGACTTTC.

With regard to this clone: The junction shows a germline mismatch at one end, possibly a read error. The chain carries TRBV7-2 and TRBJ2-6; tentative D call: TRBD1 (5 bases). CDR1 is SGHTA, CDR2 FQGNSA, per germline. This CDR3 is built from 15 residues. This CDR3 is CASSPQVSGANGLTF. The DNA for the CDR3 is TGTGCCAGCAGCCCCCAGGTCTCTGGGGCCAACGGCCTGACTTTC.